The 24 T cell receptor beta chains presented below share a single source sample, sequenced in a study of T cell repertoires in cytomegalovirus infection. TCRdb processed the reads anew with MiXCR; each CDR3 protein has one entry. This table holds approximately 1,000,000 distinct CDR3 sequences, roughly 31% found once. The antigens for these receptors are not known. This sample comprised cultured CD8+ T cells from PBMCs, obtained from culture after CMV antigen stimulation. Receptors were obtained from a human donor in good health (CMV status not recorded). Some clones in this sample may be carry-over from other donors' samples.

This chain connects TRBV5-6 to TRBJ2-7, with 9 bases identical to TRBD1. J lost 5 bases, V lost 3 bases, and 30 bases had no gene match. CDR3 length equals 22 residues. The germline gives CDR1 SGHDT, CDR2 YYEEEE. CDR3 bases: TGTGCCAGCAGCTCCCCGGGACAGGGTCCGATCGCCTTCGTTACCTTGGGGGACGAGCAGTACGTC. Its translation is CASSSPGQGPIAFVTLGDEQYV.

The CDR3 loop is CASRLGGSYGYTF. CDR3 nucleotides: TGTGCCAGCAGGCTTGGGGGGTCCTATGGCTACACCTTC. The chain links TRBV27 to TRBJ1-2, with a possible D match to TRBD1 (5 bases). Germline V gene lookup returns CDR1 MNHEY and CDR2 SMNVEV (reference sequence). Trimming stripped 6 bases from V and 4 bases from J, with 12 bases between. This CDR3 comprises 13 residues.

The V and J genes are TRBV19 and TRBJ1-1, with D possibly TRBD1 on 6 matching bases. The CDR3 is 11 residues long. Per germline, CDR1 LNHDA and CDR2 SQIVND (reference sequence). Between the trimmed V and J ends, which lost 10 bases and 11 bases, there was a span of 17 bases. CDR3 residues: CATATGRSAFF. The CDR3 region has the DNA TGTGCCACCGCGACAGGTCGGTCCGCTTTCTTT.

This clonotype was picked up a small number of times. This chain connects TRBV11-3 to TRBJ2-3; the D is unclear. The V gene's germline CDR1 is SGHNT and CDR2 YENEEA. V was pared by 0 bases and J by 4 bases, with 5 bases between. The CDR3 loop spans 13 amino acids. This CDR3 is CASSLDLADTQYF. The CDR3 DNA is TGTGCCAGCAGCTTAGATCTTGCAGATACGCAGTATTTT.

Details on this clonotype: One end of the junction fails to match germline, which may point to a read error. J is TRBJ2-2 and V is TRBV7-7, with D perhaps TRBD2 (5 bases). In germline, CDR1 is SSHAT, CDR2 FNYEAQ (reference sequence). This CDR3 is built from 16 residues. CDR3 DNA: TGTGCTAGCAGCTTAGATAGGAGGCGGGACACCGGGGAGCTGTTTTTT. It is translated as CASSLDRRRDTGELFF. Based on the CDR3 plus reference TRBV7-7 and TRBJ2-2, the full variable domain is GAGVSQSPRYKVTKRGQDVTLRCDPISSHATLYWYQQALGQGPEFLTYFNYEAQPDKSGLPSDRFSAERPEGSISTLTIQRTEQRDSAMYRCASSLDRRRDTGELFFGEGSRLTVL.

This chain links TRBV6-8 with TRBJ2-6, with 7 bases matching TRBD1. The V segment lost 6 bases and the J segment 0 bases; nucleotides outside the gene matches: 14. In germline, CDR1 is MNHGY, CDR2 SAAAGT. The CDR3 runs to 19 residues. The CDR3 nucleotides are TGTGCCAGCAGGGAACGACGGGGACAGTCTCTCTCTGGGGCCAACGTCCTGACTTTC. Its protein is CASRERRGQSLSGANVLTF.

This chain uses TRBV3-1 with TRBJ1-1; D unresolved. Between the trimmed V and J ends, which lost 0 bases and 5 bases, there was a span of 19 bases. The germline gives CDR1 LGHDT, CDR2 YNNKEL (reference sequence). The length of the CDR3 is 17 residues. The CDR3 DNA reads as TGTGCCAGCAGCCAAGATATGATCAATGATTATGTGACTGAAGCTTTCTTT. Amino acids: CASSQDMINDYVTEAFF. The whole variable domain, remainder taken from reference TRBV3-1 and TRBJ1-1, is DTAVSQTPKYLVTQMGNDKSIKCEQNLGHDTMYWYKQDSKKFLKIMFSYNNKELIINETVPNRFSPKSPDKAHLNLHINSLELGDSAVYFCASSQDMINDYVTEAFFGQGTRLTVV.

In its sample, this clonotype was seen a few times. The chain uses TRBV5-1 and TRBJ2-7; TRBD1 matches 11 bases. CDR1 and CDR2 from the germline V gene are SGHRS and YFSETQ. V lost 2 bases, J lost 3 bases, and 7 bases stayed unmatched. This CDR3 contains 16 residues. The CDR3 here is CASSFDPGTGGYEQYV. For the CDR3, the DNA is TGCGCCAGCAGCTTCGACCCCGGGACAGGGGGCTACGAGCAGTACGTC.

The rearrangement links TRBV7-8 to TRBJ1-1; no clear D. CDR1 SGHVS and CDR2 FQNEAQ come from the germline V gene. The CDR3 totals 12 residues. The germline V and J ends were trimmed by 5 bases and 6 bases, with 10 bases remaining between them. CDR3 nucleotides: TGTGCCAGCAGCGACCGTAGGGCTGAAGCTTTCTTT. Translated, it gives CASSDRRAEAFF.

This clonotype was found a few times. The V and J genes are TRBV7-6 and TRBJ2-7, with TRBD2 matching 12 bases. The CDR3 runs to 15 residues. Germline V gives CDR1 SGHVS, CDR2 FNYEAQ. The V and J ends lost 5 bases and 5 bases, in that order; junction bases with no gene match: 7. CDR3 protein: CASSARLAGVHEQYF. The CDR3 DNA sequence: TGTGCCAGCAGCGCACGACTAGCGGGGGTCCACGAGCAGTACTTC.

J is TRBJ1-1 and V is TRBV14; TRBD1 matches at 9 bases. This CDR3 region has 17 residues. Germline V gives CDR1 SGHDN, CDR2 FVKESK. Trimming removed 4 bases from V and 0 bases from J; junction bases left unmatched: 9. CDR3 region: CASSPADRGLVNTEAFF. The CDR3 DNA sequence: TGTGCCAGCAGCCCTGCGGACAGGGGATTAGTGAACACTGAAGCTTTCTTT.

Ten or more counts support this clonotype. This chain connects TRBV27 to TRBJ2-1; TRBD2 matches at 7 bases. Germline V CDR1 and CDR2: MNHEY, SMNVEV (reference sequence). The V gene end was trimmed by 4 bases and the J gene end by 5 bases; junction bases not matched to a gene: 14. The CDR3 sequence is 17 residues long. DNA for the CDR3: TGTGCCAGCAGTTGGGACGGGGTTCTAGCGGAGAACAATGAGCAGTTCTTC. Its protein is CASSWDGVLAENNEQFF.

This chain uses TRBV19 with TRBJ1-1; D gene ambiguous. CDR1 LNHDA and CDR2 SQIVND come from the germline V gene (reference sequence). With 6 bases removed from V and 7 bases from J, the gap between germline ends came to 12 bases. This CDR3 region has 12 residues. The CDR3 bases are TGTGCCAGTAGCGACCCGTTAAATGAAGCTTTCTTT. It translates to CASSDPLNEAFF.

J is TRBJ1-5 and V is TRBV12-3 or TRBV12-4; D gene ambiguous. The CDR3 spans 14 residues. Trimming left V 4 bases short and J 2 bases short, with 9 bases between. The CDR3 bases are TGTGCCAGCAGTTCGGGCTATGGCAATCAGCCCCAGCATTTT. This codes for CASSSGYGNQPQHF.

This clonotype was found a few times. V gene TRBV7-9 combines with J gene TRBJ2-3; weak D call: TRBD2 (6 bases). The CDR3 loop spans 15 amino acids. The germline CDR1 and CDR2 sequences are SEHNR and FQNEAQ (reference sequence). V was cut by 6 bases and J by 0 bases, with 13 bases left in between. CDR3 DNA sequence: TGTGCCAGCAGAGAGGAGGGGCGCAGCACAGATACGCAGTATTTT. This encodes CASREEGRSTDTQYF.

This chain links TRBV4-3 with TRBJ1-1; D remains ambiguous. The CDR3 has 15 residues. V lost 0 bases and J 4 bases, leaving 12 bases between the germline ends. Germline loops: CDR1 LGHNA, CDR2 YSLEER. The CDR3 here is CASSQEVGLGTEAFF. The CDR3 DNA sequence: TGCGCCAGCAGCCAAGAAGTGGGATTAGGCACTGAAGCTTTCTTT.

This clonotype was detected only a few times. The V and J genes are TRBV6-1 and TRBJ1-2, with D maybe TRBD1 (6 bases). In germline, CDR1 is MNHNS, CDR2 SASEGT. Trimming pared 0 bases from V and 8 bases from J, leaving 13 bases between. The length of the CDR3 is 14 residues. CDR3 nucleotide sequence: TGTGCCAGCAGTGAAGCGATTGGGGGCGGAGGCTACACCTTC. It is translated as CASSEAIGGGGYTF.

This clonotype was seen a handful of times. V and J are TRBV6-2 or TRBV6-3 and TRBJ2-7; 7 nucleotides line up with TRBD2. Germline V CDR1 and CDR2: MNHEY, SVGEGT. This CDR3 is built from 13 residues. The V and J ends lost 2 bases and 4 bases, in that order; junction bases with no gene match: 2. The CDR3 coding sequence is TGTGCCAGCAGTTACCCGGGGGGTTACGAGCAGTACGTC. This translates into CASSYPGGYEQYV.

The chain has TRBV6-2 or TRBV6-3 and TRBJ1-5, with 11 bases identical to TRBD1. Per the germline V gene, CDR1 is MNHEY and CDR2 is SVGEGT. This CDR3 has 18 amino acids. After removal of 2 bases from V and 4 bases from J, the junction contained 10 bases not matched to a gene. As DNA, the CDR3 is TGTGCCAGCAGTTACACCCGGGACAGGGGGAAGTCGAATCAGCCCCAGCATTTT. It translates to CASSYTRDRGKSNQPQHF.

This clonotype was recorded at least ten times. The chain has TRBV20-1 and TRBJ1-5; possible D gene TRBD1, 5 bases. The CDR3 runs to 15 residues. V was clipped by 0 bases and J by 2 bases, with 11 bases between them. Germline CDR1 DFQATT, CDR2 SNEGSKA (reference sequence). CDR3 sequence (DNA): TGCAGTGCTAGAGATTACACAGGCGGCAATCAGCCCCAGCATTTT. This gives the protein CSARDYTGGNQPQHF.

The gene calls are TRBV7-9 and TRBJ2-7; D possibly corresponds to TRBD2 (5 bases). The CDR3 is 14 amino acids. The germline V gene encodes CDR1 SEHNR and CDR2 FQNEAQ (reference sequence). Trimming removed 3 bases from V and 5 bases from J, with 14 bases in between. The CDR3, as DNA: TGTGCCAGCAGCTTGGTCCGGGGTCGGGACGAGCAGTACGTC. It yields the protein CASSLVRGRDEQYV.

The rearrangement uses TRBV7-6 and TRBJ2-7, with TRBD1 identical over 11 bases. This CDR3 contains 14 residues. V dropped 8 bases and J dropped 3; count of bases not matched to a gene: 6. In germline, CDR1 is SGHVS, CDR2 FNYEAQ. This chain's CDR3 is CASREGQGGYEQYV. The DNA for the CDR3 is TGTGCCAGCCGCGAGGGACAGGGGGGCTACGAGCAGTACGTC.

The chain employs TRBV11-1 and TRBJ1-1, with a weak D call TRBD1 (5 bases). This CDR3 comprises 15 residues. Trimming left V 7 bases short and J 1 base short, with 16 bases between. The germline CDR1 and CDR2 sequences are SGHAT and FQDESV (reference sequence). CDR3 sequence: CASMLGWGPNTEAFF. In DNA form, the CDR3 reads TGTGCCAGCATGCTTGGGTGGGGACCGAACACTGAAGCTTTCTTT.

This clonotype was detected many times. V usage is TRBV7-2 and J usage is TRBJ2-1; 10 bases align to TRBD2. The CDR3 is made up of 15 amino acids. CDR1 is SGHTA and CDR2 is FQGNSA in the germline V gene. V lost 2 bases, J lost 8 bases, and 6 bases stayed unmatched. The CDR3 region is CASSLNQAGGDEQFF. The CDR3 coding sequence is TGTGCCAGCAGCTTAAATCAAGCGGGGGGGGATGAGCAGTTCTTC.